These 13 T cell receptor beta chains were all obtained from the same sample, sequenced in a study of regulatory T cells in long-lasting Graves disease. According to the study, TCR beta libraries were built with iRepertoire HTBI primers and CDR3-region Arm-PCR. TCRdb re-analysed the multiplex PCR reads in MiXCR, keeping a single row per CDR3 protein. The sample lists about 240,000 distinct CDR3 sequences; roughly 21% were seen once. Time point here: newly diagnosed GD, antithyroid drugs for less than 3 months. There was RNA extracted from PBMCs, and the TCR library was made from it. The material sequenced was peripheral blood mononuclear cells (PBMCs), taken at new diagnosis, from a patient treated with antithyroid drugs. The origin of the receptors is a female donor with Graves disease.

In the case of this clonotype: A much bigger clone sits one base away, suggesting this may be a read error. Without the conserved terminal phenylalanine or tryptophan, this CDR3 likely stems from a read error. J is TRBJ1-1 and V is TRBV19; 9 bases agree with TRBD1. The CDR3 covers 15 residues. CDR1 is LNHDA, CDR2 SQIVND, per germline (reference sequence). The junction had 4 bases not matched to a gene; V was cut back by 5 bases and J by 0 bases. DNA of the CDR3: TGTGCCAGTAGTCGGGACAGGGCCCTGAACACTGAAGCTTTCCTT. Its translation: CASSRDRALNTEAFL.

This clonotype was seen more than once but under ten times. V gene TRBV15 combines with J gene TRBJ1-3; D not resolved. Germline CDR1 and CDR2: LNHNV and YYDKDF (reference sequence). The length of the CDR3 is 14 residues. Trimming took 1 base from V and 4 from J, leaving 8 bases between them. CDR3 DNA: TGTGCCACCAGCAGAGGGGCGGGAGGAAACACCATATATTTT. It codes for CATSRGAGGNTIYF.

This clonotype was observed many times. The chain uses TRBV5-1 and TRBJ2-1; D uncertain. The CDR3 is 13 amino acids. Per the germline V gene, CDR1 is SGHRS and CDR2 is YFSETQ. Trimming removed 5 bases from V and 6 bases from J, with 12 bases in between. The CDR3 is CASRALIGNEQFF. The CDR3 nucleotides read TGCGCCAGCAGAGCCTTGATAGGCAATGAGCAGTTCTTC.

This clonotype was counted ten times or more. The chain has TRBV28 and TRBJ2-7; D may be TRBD1 (5 bases). The CDR3 totals 15 residues. CDR1 is MDHEN and CDR2 is SYDVKM in the germline V gene. Trimming pared 3 bases from V and 4 bases from J, leaving 16 bases between. The CDR3: CASSLPRAPPYEQYF. The CDR3 nucleotides are TGTGCCAGCAGTTTGCCCAGGGCCCCGCCTTACGAGCAGTACTTC.

This clonotype was observed at least ten times. The chain is built from TRBV7-3 and TRBJ2-6; tentative D call: TRBD1 (5 bases). This CDR3 has 14 residues. V dropped 2 bases and J dropped 8 bases, with 10 bases sitting between them. Germline V gene sequence: CDR1 SGHTA, CDR2 FQGTGA. CDR3 amino acids: CASSLEQGSNVLTF. The CDR3 region has the DNA TGTGCCAGCAGCTTAGAGCAGGGATCCAACGTCCTGACTTTC. Combining the CDR3 with reference TRBV7-3 and TRBJ2-6 gives the whole variable domain GAGVSQTPSNKVTEKGKYVELRCDPISGHTALYWYRQSLGQGPEFLIYFQGTGAADDSGLPNDRFFAVRPEGSVSTLKIQRTERGDSAVYLCASSLEQGSNVLTFGAGSRLTVL.

The chain combines TRBV19 with TRBJ2-1; 8 bases agree with TRBD1. The CDR3 consists of 15 residues. The junction had 4 bases not matched to a gene; V was cut back by 3 bases and J by 3 bases. Germline V gene data show CDR1 as LNHDA and CDR2 as SQIVND (reference sequence). The CDR3 sequence: CASSITGGGYNEQFF. The CDR3 bases are TGTGCCAGTAGTATTACAGGGGGAGGCTACAATGAGCAGTTCTTC. Complete variable domain (other parts from reference TRBV19 and TRBJ2-1): DGGITQSPKYLFRKEGQNVTLSCEQNLNHDAMYWYRQDPGQGLRLIYYSQIVNDFQKGDIAEGYSVSREKKESFPLTVTSAQKNPTAFYLCASSITGGGYNEQFFGPGTRLTVL.

V usage is TRBV7-2 and J usage is TRBJ1-2; D is perhaps TRBD1 (6 bases). The V gene lost 4 bases and the J gene lost 3 bases, with 15 bases spanning the gap. There are 15 residues in the CDR3. The germline V gene encodes CDR1 SGHTA and CDR2 FQGNSA. CDR3 protein: CASSWRIRQDYGYTF. In nucleotides, the CDR3 is TGTGCCAGCAGCTGGCGGATACGACAGGACTATGGCTACACCTTC.

CDR3 bases: TGCAGTGCTAGGCGGGGCAGTTATAGCAATCAGCCCCAGCATTTT. Translating gives CSARRGSYSNQPQHF. The V and J genes are TRBV20-1 and TRBJ1-5; D perhaps matches TRBD1 (5 bases). The CDR3 consists of 15 residues. Germline V gene sequence: CDR1 DFQATT, CDR2 SNEGSKA (reference sequence). The ends were cut back, 3 bases at V and 0 bases at J, with 12 bases in the middle.

This clonotype has ten or more counts. This rearrangement joins TRBV7-2 to TRBJ2-5; TRBD2 aligns across 16 bases. CDR1 SGHTA and CDR2 FQGNSA come from the germline V gene. There are 17 residues in the CDR3. The J segment lost 5 bases and the V segment lost 3 bases, leaving 6 bases of the junction unmatched. CDR3 sequence (DNA): TGTGCCAGCAGCTTTGGGACTAGCGGGAGGGCAAGGGAGACCCAGTACTTC. Translation gives CASSFGTSGRARETQYF. Full variable domain (remainder filled in from reference TRBV7-2 and TRBJ2-5): GAGVSQSPSNKVTEKGKDVELRCDPISGHTALYWYRQSLGQGLEFLIYFQGNSAPDKSGLPSDRFSAERTGGSVSTLTIQRTQQEDSAVYLCASSFGTSGRARETQYFGPGTRLLVL.

A few counts support this clonotype. The gene calls are TRBV10-3 and TRBJ1-2; D ambiguous. Deletions cut 3 bases from V and 8 bases from J, with 10 bases between. The germline gives CDR1 ENHRY, CDR2 SYGVKD. The CDR3 sequence is 12 residues long. CDR3 residues: CAISDREQGYTF. The CDR3 DNA reads as TGTGCCATCAGTGACCGCGAGCAGGGCTACACCTTC.

The rearrangement uses TRBV7-3 and TRBJ2-2; 11 bases match TRBD2. The CDR3 covers 15 residues. V lost 5 bases, J lost 6 bases, and 5 bases stayed unmatched. From germline, CDR1 is SGHTA and CDR2 FQGTGA. CDR3 in amino acids: CASSPTLAGAGELFF. Written as DNA, the CDR3 is TGTGCCAGCAGCCCGACACTAGCGGGAGCCGGGGAGCTGTTTTTT.

The sample holds many counts of this clonotype. V gene TRBV19 combines with J gene TRBJ2-5, with 7 positions matching TRBD1. CDR1 and CDR2 (germline): LNHDA, SQIVND (reference sequence). Losses at the gene ends were 5 bases for V and 5 bases for J; bases not matched to a gene: 8. The CDR3 runs 14 residues. The chain's CDR3 is CASSLTGEWETQYF. As DNA, the CDR3 is TGTGCCAGTAGTTTAACAGGGGAGTGGGAGACCCAGTACTTC. Filled out from reference TRBV19 and TRBJ2-5, the complete variable domain reads DGGITQSPKYLFRKEGQNVTLSCEQNLNHDAMYWYRQDPGQGLRLIYYSQIVNDFQKGDIAEGYSVSREKKESFPLTVTSAQKNPTAFYLCASSLTGEWETQYFGPGTRLLVL.

The table lists this clonotype with a few counts. Just one base apart from a much larger clone, this may be a read error. This chain joins TRBV29-1 and TRBJ1-3, with 9 bases identical to TRBD1. The CDR3 contains 15 residues. CDR1 is SQVTM, CDR2 ANQGSEA, per germline. The CDR3 DNA reads TGCAGCGTTGGAGGGGACAGGGCGGGTGGAAACGCCATATATTTT. Amino acids: CSVGGDRAGGNAIYF.